Listed here are 25 T cell receptor beta chains from one sample, sequenced in a study of human T cells and chemical hapten exposure. TCRdb re-derived calls from the RACE reads in MiXCR, one entry per CDR3 protein. The sample has a few hundred thousand distinct CDR3 sequences; roughly 6.3% are singletons. Noted time point: patch test 2, 6 weeks after DPC sensitization. Treatment specified: therapeutic diphenylcyclopropenone sensitization with weekly scalp DPC. Material: whole blood, obtained in connection with sensitization to the hapten diphenylcyclopropenone (DPC). These TCRs come from a woman under 30 with alopecia areata. Some clones in this sample may be carry-over from other donors' samples.

This clonotype appeared many times. J is TRBJ1-1 and V is TRBV29-1; TRBD1 might be the D (5 bases). CDR1 is SQVTM and CDR2 is ANQGSEA in the germline V gene. This CDR3 comprises 10 residues. Trimming took 7 bases from V and 10 from J, leaving 13 bases between them. The CDR3 loop reads CSAETGGAFF. The CDR3 region has the DNA TGCAGCGCTGAGACGGGGGGAGCTTTCTTT.

This clonotype was seen repeatedly, ten times or more. The chain joins TRBV29-1 to TRBJ1-4, with 9 bases fitting TRBD1. V gave up 7 bases and J gave up 7 bases; unmatched junction bases: 7. There are 13 residues in the CDR3. Germline V gene sequence: CDR1 SQVTM, CDR2 ANQGSEA. The CDR3 region has the DNA TGCAGCGCGCAGGGGACAGGGCTTGAAAAACTGTTTTTT. Protein sequence: CSAQGTGLEKLFF.

This clonotype has at least ten counts. The chain uses TRBV7-9 and TRBJ1-1; D is perhaps TRBD1 (6 bases). CDR3 length: 14 residues. V shed 8 bases and J shed 3 bases, with 16 bases lying between them. Germline V gives CDR1 SEHNR, CDR2 FQNEAQ (reference sequence). The DNA of the CDR3 is TGTGCCAGCGGGCCGTGGGGGGCCGACACTGAAGCTTTCTTT. Its protein product is CASGPWGADTEAFF. The variable domain in full, completed from reference TRBV7-9 and TRBJ1-1, reads DTGVSQNPRHKITKRGQNVTFRCDPISEHNRLYWYRQTLGQGPEFLTYFQNEAQLEKSRLLSDRFSAERPKGSFSTLEIQRTEQGDSAMYLCASGPWGADTEAFFGQGTRLTVV.

This clonotype was observed at least ten times. V gene TRBV7-6 combines with J gene TRBJ1-5, with D perhaps matching TRBD1 (6 bases). The V end was cut by 2 bases, the J end by 3 bases, with 11 bases between. CDR3 length equals 15 residues. CDR1 is SGHVS, CDR2 FNYEAQ, per germline. As DNA, the CDR3 is TGTGCCAGCAGCTTAATGTCAGGGGTCAATCAGCCCCAGCATTTT. This gives the protein CASSLMSGVNQPQHF.

This clonotype showed up just a few times. The chain carries TRBV6-2 or TRBV6-3 and TRBJ1-5, with 7 bases identical to TRBD1. The CDR3 totals 17 residues. Germline lookup yields CDR1 MNHEY and CDR2 SVGEGT. The J segment lost 4 bases and the V segment lost 6 bases, leaving 15 bases of the junction unmatched. The DNA for the CDR3 is TGTGCCAGCAGCGCAGACAGGGCCTTTGAGAGAAATCAGCCCCAGCATTTT. This gives the protein CASSADRAFERNQPQHF.

This chain uses TRBV11-2 with TRBJ2-2, with 13 bases matching TRBD2. V gave up 5 bases and J gave up 4 bases; unmatched junction bases: 4. The CDR3 is 16 residues long. The germline V gene encodes CDR1 SGHAT and CDR2 FQNNGV. The CDR3 region has the DNA TGTGCCAGCAGCCCCAGGACTAGCGGGGGCACCGGGGAGCTGTTTTTT. This translates into CASSPRTSGGTGELFF.

This clonotype was found many times. The chain couples TRBV2 to TRBJ1-1; D remains ambiguous. Germline V gene data show CDR1 as SNHLY and CDR2 as FYNNEI. V lost 3 bases and J 4 bases, leaving 12 bases between the germline ends. The CDR3 totals 14 residues. The CDR3 region has the DNA TGTGCCAGCAGTGATCCCTTTAGAGGCACTGAAGCTTTCTTT. It translates to CASSDPFRGTEAFF.

This clonotype was detected ten times or more. The chain has TRBV6-5 and TRBJ2-1, with D possibly TRBD1 on 6 matching bases. Trimming removed 0 bases from V and 6 bases from J, with 6 bases in between. The CDR3 is made up of 13 amino acids. The germline gives CDR1 MNHEY, CDR2 SVGAGI. The chain's CDR3 is CASSYSRGNEQFF. The CDR3 nucleotides are TGTGCCAGCAGTTACTCCAGGGGCAATGAGCAGTTCTTC.

The sample holds many counts of this clonotype. The chain links TRBV20-1 to TRBJ1-3, with a weak D call TRBD1 (5 bases). Germline loops: CDR1 DFQATT, CDR2 SNEGSKA (reference sequence). Trimming left V 3 bases short and J 4 bases short, with 10 bases between. The CDR3 is 13 amino acids. CDR3 region: CSASQGSGNTIYF. In nucleotides, the CDR3 is TGCAGTGCTAGTCAGGGATCGGGAAACACCATATATTTT.

A few counts support this clonotype. J is TRBJ1-4 and V is TRBV4-1; 10 bases agree with TRBD1. J lost 5 bases, V lost 3 bases, and 6 bases had no gene match. CDR1 is MGHRA, CDR2 YSYEKL, per germline. The CDR3 loop spans 16 amino acids. CDR3: CASSHLAGQGNEKLFF. The CDR3 DNA reads TGCGCCAGCAGCCATCTAGCGGGACAGGGGAATGAAAAACTGTTTTTT.

This clonotype was counted a few times. V usage is TRBV3-1 and J usage is TRBJ2-4, with D possibly matching TRBD1 (5 bases). V lost 1 base, J lost 6 bases, and 13 bases lay in between. Per the germline V gene, CDR1 is LGHDT and CDR2 is YNNKEL (reference sequence). This CDR3 comprises 15 residues. The CDR3 DNA reads TGTGCCAGCAGCCAAGTGACCGCCACAGGAAACATTCAGTACTTC. This encodes CASSQVTATGNIQYF.

This chain links TRBV19 with TRBJ2-7, with TRBD1 matching 7 bases. After removal of 5 bases from V and 3 bases from J, the junction contained 7 bases not matched to a gene. CDR1 is LNHDA and CDR2 is SQIVND in the germline V gene (reference sequence). The CDR3 extends over 14 amino acids. DNA for the CDR3: TGTGCCAGTAGTCGAGGGGACAGAGACTACGAGCAGTACTTC. This encodes CASSRGDRDYEQYF.

In its sample, this clonotype was seen many times. V usage is TRBV12-3 or TRBV12-4 and J usage is TRBJ1-4; possibly TRBD1 for D (6 bases). The CDR3 extends over 14 amino acids. V lost 6 bases and J lost 7, with 15 bases in between. The CDR3, as DNA: TGTGCCAGCAGGAGGGACTCGGGGGCTGAAAAACTGTTTTTT. Residues: CASRRDSGAEKLFF.

This clonotype occurred many times. This chain links TRBV5-1 with TRBJ2-6; D remains ambiguous. V was pared by 4 bases and J by 2 bases, with 10 bases between. Germline assignment: CDR1 SGHRS and CDR2 YFSETQ. This CDR3 comprises 15 residues. The CDR3 DNA reads TGCGCCAGCAGCCGACTCGTCCCTGGGGCCAACGTCCTGACTTTC. This sequence encodes CASSRLVPGANVLTF.

This clonotype was observed at least ten times. The V gene is TRBV27, the J gene TRBJ1-2, with TRBD1 as a possible D gene (5 bases). Germline-derived CDR1 and CDR2 are MNHEY and SMNVEV (reference sequence). V lost 5 bases, J lost 4 bases, and 17 bases lay in between. The CDR3 is made up of 15 amino acids. CDR3 amino acids: CASSMLRDPSYGYTF. CDR3 bases: TGTGCCAGCAGTATGCTCCGGGACCCATCCTATGGCTACACCTTC.

This clonotype was detected only a few times. This chain links TRBV19 with TRBJ1-2; D unresolved. This CDR3 region has 13 residues. Germline loops: CDR1 LNHDA, CDR2 SQIVND (reference sequence). V was trimmed by 10 bases and J by 3 bases, leaving 15 bases between them. For the CDR3, the DNA is TGTGCCACAACCGAGGCTCCATACTATGGCTACACCTTC. Translated, it gives CATTEAPYYGYTF.

The chain is built from TRBV6-2 or TRBV6-3 and TRBJ2-2; a possible D gene is TRBD2 (6 bases). Trimming cost V 3 bases and J 4 bases, with 9 bases left between them. Looked up from germline, CDR1 is MNHEY and CDR2 is SVGEGT. This CDR3 comprises 14 residues. This CDR3 is CASSYGGTTGELFF. The DNA of the CDR3 is TGTGCCAGCAGTTATGGAGGGACCACCGGGGAGCTGTTTTTT.

This clonotype came up many times. The rearrangement joins TRBV12-3 or TRBV12-4 to TRBJ1-1, with TRBD1 matching 7 bases. This CDR3 spans 14 amino acids. The J segment lost 4 bases and the V segment lost 5 bases, leaving 7 bases of the junction unmatched. The CDR3 DNA sequence: TGTGCCAGCAGTCCGACTACAGGGGTCACTGAAGCTTTCTTT. Residues: CASSPTTGVTEAFF.

The chain uses TRBV21-1 and TRBJ1-2; TRBD1, the D gene given by the table, was not confirmed from the DNA. TRBV21-1 is shown as a pseudogene. This CDR3 has 14 amino acids. The CDR3 sequence is CASSFKKGTYGYTF. The DNA for the CDR3 is TGTGCCAGCAGCTTTAAGAAAGGGACCTATGGCTACACCTTC.

This clonotype turned up a few times. The chain recombines TRBV9 with TRBJ1-2; a possible D gene is TRBD1 (5 bases). The V and J ends lost 4 bases and 5 bases respectively, with 15 bases between them. The CDR3 extends over 14 amino acids. The germline V gene has CDR1 SGDLS and CDR2 YYNGEE. The CDR3 nucleotides are TGTGCCAGCAGCCTACAAGACAGACTATATGGCTACACCTTC. As protein: CASSLQDRLYGYTF.

The CDR3: CASSYSFGEAFF. The CDR3 DNA reads as TGTGCCAGCAGTTACTCGTTCGGTGAAGCTTTCTTT. The chain is built from TRBV6-2 or TRBV6-3 and TRBJ1-1; no firm D call. Germline CDR1 reads MNHEY; CDR2 reads SVGEGT. This CDR3 is built from 12 residues. The V gene lost 0 bases and the J gene lost 7 bases, with 6 bases spanning the gap.

The gene calls are TRBV2 and TRBJ2-1; TRBD1 matches at 9 bases. CDR1 and CDR2 from the germline V gene are SNHLY and FYNNEI. V shed 4 bases, J shed 4 bases, and the junction held 14 bases outside the gene matches. The length of the CDR3 is 18 residues. The CDR3 region is CASSATGQGYAGYNEQFF. Here the CDR3 DNA reads TGTGCCAGCAGTGCTACGGGACAGGGTTACGCGGGATACAATGAGCAGTTCTTC.

The chain couples TRBV7-9 to TRBJ2-3; 9 nucleotides agree with TRBD2. The trim removed 4 bases at V and 4 bases at J, leaving 6 bases unmatched. This CDR3 is built from 15 residues. Germline values: CDR1 SEHNR, CDR2 FQNEAQ (reference sequence). The CDR3 sequence: CASSSVQRGADTQYF. The CDR3 nucleotides are TGTGCCAGCAGCTCCGTCCAGCGGGGGGCAGATACGCAGTATTTT.

This clonotype has only a few counts. The chain couples TRBV29-1 to TRBJ2-1, with 8 bases fitting TRBD1. The CDR3 has 15 amino acids. Germline assignment: CDR1 SQVTM and CDR2 ANQGSEA. The V segment lost 1 base and the J segment 4 bases; nucleotides outside the gene matches: 6. CDR3 region: CSVEAGQGTYNEQFF. CDR3 sequence (DNA): TGCAGCGTTGAAGCAGGACAGGGAACTTACAATGAGCAGTTCTTC.

The genes are TRBV24-1 and TRBJ2-5, with D tentatively TRBD1 (5 bases). This CDR3 has 16 amino acids. Trimming took 4 bases from V and 2 from J, leaving 16 bases between them. Germline assignment: CDR1 KGHDR and CDR2 SFDVKD. DNA of the CDR3: TGTGCCACCAGTGACATGGACAAGAGTTTACAAGAGACCCAGTACTTC. Amino acids: CATSDMDKSLQETQYF.